These 13 T cell receptor beta chains were sequenced from one sample in a study of radiation and T cells in renal cell carcinoma. The time point: blood 4 weeks post-SBRT, at nephrectomy. Treatment defined: 15 Gy SBRT to primary tumor, nephrectomy 4 weeks later. TCRdb's table, derived via immunoSEQ multiplex PCR, lists solely in-frame clones and lacks some. The profile covers about 100,000 clones, with around 83% appearing a single time and less than 7.5% taken by the ten largest. The source was blood, collected from a patient whose treatment included radiotherapy and nephrectomy. Receptor source: a man aged 55 to 70 with renal cell carcinoma.

The chain uses TRBV7-7 and TRBJ2-2; D may be TRBD2 (5 bases). Trimming took off 1 base at V and 6 bases at J, with 18 bases between the two ends. The germline V gene has CDR1 SSHAT and CDR2 FNYEAQ (reference sequence). The CDR3 extends over 17 amino acids. Here the CDR3 DNA reads TGTGCCAGCAGCTTAGGGAGAGGGTCCGTCAACGCCGGGGAGCTGTTTTTT. Translating gives CASSLGRGSVNAGELFF.

This clone was seen only a few times. The chain links TRBV28 to TRBJ2-7; D is perhaps TRBD2 (7 bases). The V gene's germline CDR1 is MDHEN and CDR2 SYDVKM. This CDR3 region has 17 residues. The V gene lost 4 bases and the J gene lost 2 bases, with 21 bases spanning the gap. The CDR3 loop reads CASSSLFGAGATYEQYF. In DNA form, the CDR3 reads TGTGCCAGCAGTTCCCTCTTCGGGGCGGGGGCGACCTACGAGCAGTACTTC.

This clone appeared once. This chain joins TRBV6-6 and TRBJ2-5, with TRBD1 identical over 7 bases. CDR3 length: 13 amino acids. Trimming at V came to 6 bases and at J to 1 base, leaving 2 bases not matched to a gene. Germline-derived CDR1 and CDR2 are MNHNY and SVGAGI (reference sequence). The CDR3 loop reads CASSGTVQETQYF. The CDR3 DNA sequence: TGTGCCAGCAGCGGGACAGTCCAAGAGACCCAGTACTTC.

This clone was observed a single time. The chain carries TRBV29-1 and TRBJ2-7, with a tentative D call TRBD1 (6 bases). This CDR3 spans 13 amino acids. The germline CDR1 and CDR2 sequences are SQVTM and ANQGSEA. Trimming left V 3 bases short and J 6 bases short, with 15 bases between. The CDR3 nucleotides read TGCAGCGTTGAGGGGCAGTTAGGGGGCGAGCAGTACTTC. Translated: CSVEGQLGGEQYF.

The chain recombines TRBV14 with TRBJ2-5; D might be TRBD2 (5 bases). The CDR3 runs to 12 residues. CDR1 is SGHDN, CDR2 FVKESK, per germline. V was trimmed by 4 bases and J by 8 bases, leaving 11 bases between them. The CDR3 loop reads CASSPRTGTQYF. DNA of the CDR3: TGTGCCAGCAGCCCCAGAACGGGAACCCAGTACTTC.

The chain employs TRBV9 and TRBJ2-5; TRBD1 agrees at 8 bases. The J segment lost 4 bases and the V segment lost 1 base, leaving 9 bases of the junction unmatched. The germline gives CDR1 SGDLS, CDR2 YYNGEE. The CDR3 contains 16 residues. This CDR3 is CASSVQGAHGAETQYF. The CDR3 bases are TGTGCCAGCAGCGTACAGGGGGCCCACGGTGCAGAGACCCAGTACTTC. Filled out from reference TRBV9 and TRBJ2-5, the complete variable domain reads DSGVTQTPKHLITATGQRVTLRCSPRSGDLSVYWYQQSLDQGLQFLIQYYNGEERAKGNILERFSAQQFPDLHSELNLSSLELGDSALYFCASSVQGAHGAETQYFGPGTRLLVL.

The V gene is TRBV11-2, the J gene TRBJ1-2; 8 positions agree with TRBD1. CDR3 length: 15 residues. The J segment lost 5 bases and the V segment lost 4 bases, leaving 9 bases of the junction unmatched. Germline V gene sequence: CDR1 SGHAT, CDR2 FQNNGV. The CDR3 loop reads CASSSGPGTGYGYTF. CDR3 sequence (DNA): TGTGCCAGCAGCTCCGGACCCGGGACAGGTTATGGCTACACCTTC.

The J gene is TRBJ2-5, the V gene TRBV5-5, with 10 bases fitting TRBD2. Trimming cost V 0 bases and J 6 bases; bases outside gene matches: 5. CDR3 length: 15 amino acids. Germline V CDR1 and CDR2: SGHKS, YYEKEE (reference sequence). In DNA, the CDR3 is TGTGCCAGCAGCTTGGCCACTAGCGGGATACAGACCCAGTACTTC. It encodes CASSLATSGIQTQYF. Filled out from reference TRBV5-5 and TRBJ2-5, the complete variable domain reads DAGVTQSPTHLIKTRGQQVTLRCSPISGHKSVSWYQQVLGQGPQFIFQYYEKEERGRGNFPDRFSARQFPNYSSELNVNALLLGDSALYLCASSLATSGIQTQYFGPGTRLLVL.

This clone occurred a few times. The V and J genes are TRBV2 and TRBJ1-5; tentatively, D is TRBD1 (5 bases). V lost 6 bases and J 3 bases, leaving 12 bases between the germline ends. Germline CDR1 SNHLY, CDR2 FYNNEI. CDR3 length: 14 amino acids. The CDR3 sequence: CASSEGLYNQPQHF. The CDR3 coding sequence is TGTGCCAGCAGCGAGGGGCTCTACAATCAGCCCCAGCATTTT.

The V call is TRBV15, the J call TRBJ2-3; D gene unclear. The CDR3 sequence is 14 residues long. Trimming shortened V by 3 bases and J by 1 base, and 8 bases separated the two germline ends. Per the germline V gene, CDR1 is LNHNV and CDR2 is YYDKDF (reference sequence). The DNA of the CDR3 is TGTGCCACCAGCAGGTATGTTGGCACAGATACGCAGTATTTT. Translated: CATSRYVGTDTQYF.

The chain uses TRBV9 and TRBJ2-7, with 10 bases lining up with TRBD1. The germline CDR1 and CDR2 sequences are SGDLS and YYNGEE. J gave up 3 bases and V 0 bases, and 3 bases lay outside the gene matches. The CDR3 sequence is 15 residues long. The CDR3 here is CASSVGGQGLYEQYF. The DNA for the CDR3 is TGTGCCAGCAGCGTAGGGGGACAGGGGCTCTACGAGCAGTACTTC.

The rearrangement joins TRBV2 to TRBJ1-5; D is perhaps TRBD1 (5 bases). The CDR3 is 15 residues long. CDR1 and CDR2 (germline): SNHLY, FYNNEI. V was clipped by 7 bases and J by 0 bases, with 13 bases between them. The CDR3 coding sequence is TGTGCCAGCACCCTGGACATGCCTAGCAATCAGCCCCAGCATTTT. Translated, it gives CASTLDMPSNQPQHF.

The chain joins TRBV6-5 to TRBJ2-5, with D possibly TRBD1 on 6 matching bases. The ends were cut back, 8 bases at V and 3 bases at J, with 13 bases in the middle. The germline CDR1 and CDR2 sequences are MNHEY and SVGAGI. The CDR3 is 13 residues long. CDR3 residues: CASSRGREETQYF. The CDR3 region has the DNA TGTGCCAGCTCCAGGGGCAGGGAAGAGACCCAGTACTTC.